These 27 T cell receptor beta chains originate from one sample sequenced in a study of blood T cell repertoires in COVID-19. Assay: immunoSEQ multiplex PCR; the TCRdb copy retains only in-frame clones and omits some. The sample consists of some 320,000 clones, 80% to 90% of them appearing once. Sequenced material: peripheral blood. Receptors were obtained from a woman in her forties or fifties who had recovered from COVID-19.

V is TRBV28 and J is TRBJ1-2; 7 bases align to TRBD1. The V gene end was trimmed by 2 bases and the J gene end by 7 bases; junction bases not matched to a gene: 7. Germline V gene sequence: CDR1 MDHEN, CDR2 SYDVKM. This CDR3 region has 14 residues. This CDR3 is CASSLPDRFSGYTF. CDR3 in DNA: TGTGCCAGCAGTTTACCGGACAGGTTTTCTGGCTACACCTTC.

Here the CDR3 reads CASKTFRNTEAFF. The CDR3 nucleotides read TGTGCCAGCAAAACGTTCAGGAACACTGAAGCTTTCTTT. The chain couples TRBV6-5 to TRBJ1-1; D is undetermined. Trimming stripped 7 bases from V and 1 base from J, with 10 bases between. Germline V gene lookup returns CDR1 MNHEY and CDR2 SVGAGI. CDR3 length: 13 amino acids.

V usage is TRBV7-2 and J usage is TRBJ1-2, with 9 nucleotides matching TRBD1. The germline V gene has CDR1 SGHTA and CDR2 FQGNSA. The CDR3 covers 13 residues. The V and J ends lost 6 bases and 4 bases, in that order; junction bases with no gene match: 3. CDR3 sequence: CASRDRGSYGYTF. CDR3 coding DNA: TGTGCCAGCAGGGACAGGGGAAGCTATGGCTACACCTTC. Based on the CDR3 plus reference TRBV7-2 and TRBJ1-2, the full variable domain is GAGVSQSPSNKVTEKGKDVELRCDPISGHTALYWYRQSLGQGLEFLIYFQGNSAPDKSGLPSDRFSAERTGGSVSTLTIQRTQQEDSAVYLCASRDRGSYGYTFGSGTRLTVV.

The V gene is TRBV19, the J gene TRBJ2-5; perhaps TRBD1 as D (6 bases). V lost 4 bases and J 2 bases, leaving 11 bases between the germline ends. From germline, CDR1 is LNHDA and CDR2 SQIVND (reference sequence). The CDR3 length is 14 residues. CDR3 nucleotide sequence: TGTGCCAGTAGTACAGGGGTAGGTCAAGAGACCCAGTACTTC. Its translation: CASSTGVGQETQYF.

The genes are TRBV9 and TRBJ2-3; TRBD2 matches at 9 bases. Germline CDR1 reads SGDLS; CDR2 reads YYNGEE. The CDR3 totals 14 residues. V lost 7 bases and J lost 2; bases outside the gene matches: 5. The CDR3 spells CASGSGSLTDTQYF. Here the CDR3 DNA reads TGTGCCAGCGGTAGCGGGAGCCTCACAGATACGCAGTATTTT.

The chain recombines TRBV20-1 with TRBJ2-5; the D is unclear. V lost 4 bases, J lost 5 bases, and 8 bases lay in between. The V gene's germline CDR1 is DFQATT and CDR2 SNEGSKA (reference sequence). This CDR3 contains 11 residues. CDR3 amino acids: CSAIIMETQYF. CDR3 DNA: TGCAGTGCTATAATTATGGAGACCCAGTACTTC.

The chain uses TRBV19 and TRBJ1-2; 7 bases agree with TRBD1. With V trimmed by 6 bases and J by 5 bases, 12 bases remained unmatched. Germline loops: CDR1 LNHDA, CDR2 SQIVND (reference sequence). This CDR3 has 15 amino acids. CDR3 residues: CASSHRGQGEYGYTF. The CDR3 coding sequence is TGTGCCAGTAGCCATCGGGGGCAGGGGGAGTATGGCTACACCTTC.

V usage is TRBV27 and J usage is TRBJ1-1; perhaps TRBD1 as D (6 bases). CDR3 size: 15 residues. The V end was cut by 6 bases, the J end by 5 bases, with 19 bases between. In germline, CDR1 is MNHEY, CDR2 SMNVEV (reference sequence). The CDR3 DNA reads TGTGCCAGCAGCCCCTCCCTCACAGGGATTACTGAAGCTTTCTTT. This gives the protein CASSPSLTGITEAFF.

The rearrangement links TRBV27 to TRBJ1-1, with no clear D. The CDR3 runs to 13 residues. Germline V CDR1 and CDR2: MNHEY, SMNVEV (reference sequence). V lost 10 bases to trimming and J lost 5 bases, with 17 bases between them. The CDR3 region is CAIGRGDGTEAFF. The CDR3 DNA sequence: TGTGCCATTGGACGGGGAGATGGAACTGAAGCTTTCTTT.

The chain links TRBV6-2 or TRBV6-3 to TRBJ2-3; D is ambiguous. V gave up 3 bases and J gave up 3 bases, with 16 bases separating them. Germline loops: CDR1 MNHEY, CDR2 SVGEGT. This CDR3 comprises 16 residues. CDR3 nucleotides: TGTGCCAGCAGTTATAACTCTCGAGGAGTTACAGATACGCAGTATTTT. It specifies CASSYNSRGVTDTQYF.

This rearrangement joins TRBV20-1 to TRBJ2-7; D perhaps matches TRBD2 (5 bases). The CDR3 is 11 amino acids. Germline V gene sequence: CDR1 DFQATT, CDR2 SNEGSKA (reference sequence). V was pared by 5 bases and J by 3 bases, with 8 bases between. The DNA of the CDR3 is TGCAGTGCTGAGGGAGTCTACGAGCAGTACTTC. The encoded protein is CSAEGVYEQYF.

This chain connects TRBV7-8 to TRBJ1-1; 8 bases are a match to TRBD1. This CDR3 has 17 amino acids. Germline CDR1 and CDR2: SGHVS and FQNEAQ. The V and J ends lost 5 bases and 1 base, in that order; junction bases with no gene match: 12. The CDR3 DNA sequence: TGTGCCAGCAGCCGACAGGGGTTGAACGCCGCGAACACTGAAGCTTTCTTT. Translated: CASSRQGLNAANTEAFF.

CDR3 DNA: TGTGCCAGCAGCCCGAGCTCTCCCGATACGCAGTATTTT. This codes for CASSPSSPDTQYF. V is TRBV11-3 and J is TRBJ2-3; D call uncertain. Between the trimmed V and J ends, which lost 5 bases and 6 bases, there was a span of 12 bases. There are 13 residues in the CDR3. From germline, CDR1 is SGHNT and CDR2 YENEEA.

The rearrangement links TRBV5-1 to TRBJ2-7; D call uncertain. The germline V gene encodes CDR1 SGHRS and CDR2 YFSETQ. CDR3 length: 13 residues. Trimming left V 0 bases short and J 3 bases short, with 7 bases between. CDR3 sequence reads: CASSLGQDYEQYF. The CDR3 coding sequence is TGCGCCAGCAGCTTGGGGCAGGACTACGAGCAGTACTTC.

V is TRBV3-1 (or the pseudogene TRBV3-2) and J is TRBJ1-3, with 8 bases that match TRBD1. The CDR3 spans 14 residues. Trimming at V came to 8 bases and at J to 6 bases, leaving 9 bases not matched to a gene. Germline loops: CDR1 LGHDT, CDR2 YNNKEL (reference sequence). The CDR3 bases are TGTGCCAGCGACGACAGGGGTATTACAAACACCATATATTTT. Amino acid sequence: CASDDRGITNTIYF.

Only one count was recorded for this clone. The V call is TRBV28, the J call TRBJ1-5, with 7 nucleotides matching TRBD1. Germline V gives CDR1 MDHEN, CDR2 SYDVKM. CDR3 length: 13 amino acids. With 8 bases clipped from V and 5 bases from J, the junction kept 6 bases outside the gene matches. In DNA form, the CDR3 reads TGTGCCAGCGCGACAGGGCCCGATCAGCCCCAGCATTTT. This gives the protein CASATGPDQPQHF.

The chain links TRBV28 to TRBJ1-5; tentative D call: TRBD1 (5 bases). Germline-derived CDR1 and CDR2 are MDHEN and SYDVKM. V lost 5 bases and J 3 bases, leaving 11 bases between the germline ends. CDR3 length: 14 residues. As DNA, the CDR3 is TGTGCCAGCAGTACTCGACAGTACAATCAGCCCCAGCATTTT. Residues: CASSTRQYNQPQHF.

This chain connects TRBV19 to TRBJ2-2; 10 nucleotides line up with TRBD1. V dropped 5 bases and J dropped 3; count of bases not matched to a gene: 3. The germline V gene encodes CDR1 LNHDA and CDR2 SQIVND (reference sequence). The CDR3 is 15 residues long. This CDR3 is CASSATGGDTGELFF. For the CDR3, the DNA is TGTGCCAGTAGTGCGACAGGGGGCGACACCGGGGAGCTGTTTTTT.

This rearrangement joins TRBV9 to TRBJ2-3, with 7 positions matching TRBD1. Trimming removed 3 bases from V and 2 bases from J; junction bases left unmatched: 3. Germline values: CDR1 SGDLS, CDR2 YYNGEE. The CDR3 length is 14 residues. The chain's CDR3 is CASSAGQTTDTQYF. CDR3 coding DNA: TGTGCCAGCAGCGCGGGACAGACCACAGATACGCAGTATTTT.

The genes are TRBV7-8 and TRBJ1-4, with unresolved D. Looked up from germline, CDR1 is SGHVS and CDR2 is FQNEAQ. There are 12 residues in the CDR3. Trimming took 7 bases from V and 7 from J, leaving 10 bases between them. CDR3 coding DNA: TGTGCCAGCAAAAGCGATACTGAAAAACTGTTTTTT. It is translated as CASKSDTEKLFF. The whole variable domain, remainder taken from reference TRBV7-8 and TRBJ1-4, is GAGVSQSPRYKVAKRGQDVALRCDPISGHVSLFWYQQALGQGPEFLTYFQNEAQLDKSGLPSDRFFAERPEGSVSTLKIQRTQQEDSAVYLCASKSDTEKLFFGSGTQLSVL.

The rearrangement links TRBV5-1 to TRBJ2-1, with TRBD2 as a possible D gene (6 bases). Germline V gene sequence: CDR1 SGHRS, CDR2 YFSETQ. This CDR3 spans 13 amino acids. With 4 bases removed from V and 7 bases from J, the gap between germline ends came to 12 bases. CDR3 sequence (DNA): TGCGCCAGCAGCCTAGTGACTAGTAATGAGCAGTTCTTC. It specifies CASSLVTSNEQFF.

This chain uses TRBV5-4 with TRBJ2-2; 13 nucleotides agree with TRBD2. The V gene end was trimmed by 3 bases and the J gene end by 4 bases; junction bases not matched to a gene: 6. CDR3 length: 17 residues. In germline, CDR1 is SGHNT, CDR2 YYREEE (reference sequence). The DNA for the CDR3 is TGTGCCAGCAGCTCAGGACTAGCGGGAGCCGGCACCGGGGAGCTGTTTTTT. Translation: CASSSGLAGAGTGELFF. Full variable domain (remainder filled in from reference TRBV5-4 and TRBJ2-2): ETGVTQSPTHLIKTRGQQVTLRCSSQSGHNTVSWYQQALGQGPQFIFQYYREEENGRGNFPPRFSGLQFPNYSSELNVNALELDDSALYLCASSSGLAGAGTGELFFGEGSRLTVL.

Concerning this clone itself: The sample has other DNA sequences that encode this CDR3 too. The chain has TRBV6-2 or TRBV6-3 and TRBJ1-1; a possible D gene is TRBD1 (5 bases). This CDR3 comprises 11 residues. The ends were cut back, 5 bases at V and 4 bases at J, with 5 bases in the middle. CDR1 is MNHEY and CDR2 is SVGEGT in the germline V gene. The CDR3 DNA reads TGTGCCAGCAGTCAGGGCACTGAAGCTTTCTTT. It is translated as CASSQGTEAFF.

The rearrangement links TRBV5-1 to TRBJ2-3; D remains ambiguous. V lost 0 bases and J lost 3, with 8 bases in between. From germline, CDR1 is SGHRS and CDR2 YFSETQ. The CDR3 totals 14 residues. CDR3 in DNA: TGCGCCAGCAGCTTGGTGCTAGGAACAGATACGCAGTATTTT. Protein sequence: CASSLVLGTDTQYF.

A remark on this clone: Other DNA variants within this sample encode the same CDR3. The chain uses TRBV6-5 and TRBJ1-1; D is uncertain. Germline-derived CDR1 and CDR2 are MNHEY and SVGAGI. V gave up 2 bases and J gave up 4 bases, with 8 bases separating them. This CDR3 has 13 amino acids. The DNA of the CDR3 is TGTGCCAGCAGTTACGGAGGCAGCACTGAAGCTTTCTTT. It codes for CASSYGGSTEAFF.

The V gene is TRBV7-2, the J gene TRBJ2-5; perhaps TRBD1 as D (5 bases). Germline-derived CDR1 and CDR2 are SGHTA and FQGNSA. The CDR3 length is 15 residues. Between the trimmed V and J ends, which lost 2 bases and 4 bases, there was a span of 14 bases. CDR3 amino acids: CASSLRGSAVETQYF. The DNA of the CDR3 is TGTGCCAGCAGCTTAAGGGGATCCGCGGTAGAGACCCAGTACTTC.

The chain joins TRBV14 to TRBJ1-2; no clear D gene. The CDR3 totals 12 residues. Germline assignment: CDR1 SGHDN and CDR2 FVKESK. With 1 base removed from V and 8 bases from J, the gap between germline ends came to 8 bases. The CDR3 here is CASSQGLRGYTF. The CDR3 nucleotides are TGTGCCAGCAGCCAAGGACTTAGAGGCTACACCTTC.